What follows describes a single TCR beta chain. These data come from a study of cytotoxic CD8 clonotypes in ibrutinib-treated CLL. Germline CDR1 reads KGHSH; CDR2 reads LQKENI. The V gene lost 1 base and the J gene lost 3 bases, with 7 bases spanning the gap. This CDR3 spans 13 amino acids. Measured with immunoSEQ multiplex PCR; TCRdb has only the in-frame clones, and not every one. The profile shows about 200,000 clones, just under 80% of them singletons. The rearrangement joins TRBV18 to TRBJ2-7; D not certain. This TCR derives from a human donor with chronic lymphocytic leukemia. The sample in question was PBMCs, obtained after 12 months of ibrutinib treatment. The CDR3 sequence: CASSPLARYEQYF. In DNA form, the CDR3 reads TGTGCCAGCTCACCACTGGCGCGCTACGAGCAGTACTTC.